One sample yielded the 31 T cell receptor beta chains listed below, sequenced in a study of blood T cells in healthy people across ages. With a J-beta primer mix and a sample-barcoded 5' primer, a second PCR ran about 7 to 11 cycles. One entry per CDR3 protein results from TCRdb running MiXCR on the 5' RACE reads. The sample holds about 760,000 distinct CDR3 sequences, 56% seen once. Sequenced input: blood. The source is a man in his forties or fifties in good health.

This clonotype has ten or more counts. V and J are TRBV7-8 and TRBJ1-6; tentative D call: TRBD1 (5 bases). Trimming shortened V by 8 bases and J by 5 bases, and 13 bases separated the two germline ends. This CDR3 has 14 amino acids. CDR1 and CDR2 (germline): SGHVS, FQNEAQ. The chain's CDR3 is CASRPDNHNSPLHF. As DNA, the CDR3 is TGTGCCAGCCGTCCGGACAACCATAATTCACCCCTCCACTTT. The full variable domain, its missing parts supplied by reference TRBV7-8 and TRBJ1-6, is GAGVSQSPRYKVAKRGQDVALRCDPISGHVSLFWYQQALGQGPEFLTYFQNEAQLDKSGLPSDRFFAERPEGSVSTLKIQRTQQEDSAVYLCASRPDNHNSPLHFGNGTRLTVT.

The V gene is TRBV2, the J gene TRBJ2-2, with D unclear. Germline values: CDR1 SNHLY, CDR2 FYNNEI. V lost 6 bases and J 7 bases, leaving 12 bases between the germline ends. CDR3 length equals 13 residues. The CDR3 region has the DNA TGTGCCAGCAGCGCACAGAGCAGCGGGGAGCTGTTTTTT. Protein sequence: CASSAQSSGELFF.

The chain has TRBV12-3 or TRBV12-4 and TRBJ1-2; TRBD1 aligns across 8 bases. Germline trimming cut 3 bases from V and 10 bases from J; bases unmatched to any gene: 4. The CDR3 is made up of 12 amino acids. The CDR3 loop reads CASSFGQGHYTF. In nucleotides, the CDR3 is TGTGCCAGCAGTTTCGGACAGGGTCACTACACCTTC.

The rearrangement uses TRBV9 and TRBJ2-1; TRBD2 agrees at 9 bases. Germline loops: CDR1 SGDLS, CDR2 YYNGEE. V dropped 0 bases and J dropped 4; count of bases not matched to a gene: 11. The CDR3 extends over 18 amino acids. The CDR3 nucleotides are TGTGCCAGCAGCGTAGGCCATAGGGGCGGGAGGGGTTACAATGAGCAGTTCTTC. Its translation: CASSVGHRGGRGYNEQFF.

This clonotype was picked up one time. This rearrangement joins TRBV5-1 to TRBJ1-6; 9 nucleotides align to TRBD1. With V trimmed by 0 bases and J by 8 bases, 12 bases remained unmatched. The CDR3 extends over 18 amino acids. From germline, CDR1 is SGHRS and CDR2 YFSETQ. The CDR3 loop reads CASSLDGQVQGADSPLHF. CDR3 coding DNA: TGCGCCAGCAGCTTGGACGGCCAAGTACAGGGGGCTGATTCACCCCTCCACTTT. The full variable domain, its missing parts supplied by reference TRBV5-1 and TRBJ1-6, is KAGVTQTPRYLIKTRGQQVTLSCSPISGHRSVSWYQQTPGQGLQFLFEYFSETQRNKGNFPGRFSGRQFSNSRSEMNVSTLELGDSALYLCASSLDGQVQGADSPLHFGNGTRLTVT.

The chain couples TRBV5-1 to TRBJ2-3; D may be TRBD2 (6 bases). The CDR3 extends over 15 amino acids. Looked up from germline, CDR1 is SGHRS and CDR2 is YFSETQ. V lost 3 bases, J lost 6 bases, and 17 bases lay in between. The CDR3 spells CASSSTLAVGDTQYF. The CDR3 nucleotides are TGCGCCAGCAGCTCCACCTTAGCGGTAGGGGATACGCAGTATTTT.

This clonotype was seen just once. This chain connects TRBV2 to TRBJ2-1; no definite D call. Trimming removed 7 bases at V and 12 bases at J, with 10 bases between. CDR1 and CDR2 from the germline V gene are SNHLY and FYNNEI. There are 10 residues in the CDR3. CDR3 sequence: CASTMGGQFF. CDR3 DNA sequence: TGTGCCAGCACGATGGGCGGGCAGTTCTTC. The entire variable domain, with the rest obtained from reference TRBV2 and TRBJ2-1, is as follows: EPEVTQTPSHQVTQMGQEVILRCVPISNHLYFYWYRQILGQKVEFLVSFYNNEISEKSEIFDDQFSVERPDGSNFTLKIRSTKLEDSAMYFCASTMGGQFFGPGTRLTVL.

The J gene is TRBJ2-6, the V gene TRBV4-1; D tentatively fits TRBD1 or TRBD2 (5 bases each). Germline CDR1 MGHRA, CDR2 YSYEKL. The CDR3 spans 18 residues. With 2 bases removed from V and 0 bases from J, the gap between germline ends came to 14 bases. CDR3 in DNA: TGCGCCAGCAGCCAAAGTCCAGGGACCAACTCTGGGGCCAACGTCCTGACTTTC. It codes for CASSQSPGTNSGANVLTF.

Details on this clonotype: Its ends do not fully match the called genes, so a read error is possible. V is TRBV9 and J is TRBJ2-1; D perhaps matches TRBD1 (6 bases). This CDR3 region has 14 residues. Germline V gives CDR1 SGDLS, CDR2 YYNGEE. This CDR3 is CASSVRPQGNEQFF. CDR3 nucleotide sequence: TGTGCTAGCAGCGTACGGCCTCAGGGGAATGAGCAGTTCTTC.

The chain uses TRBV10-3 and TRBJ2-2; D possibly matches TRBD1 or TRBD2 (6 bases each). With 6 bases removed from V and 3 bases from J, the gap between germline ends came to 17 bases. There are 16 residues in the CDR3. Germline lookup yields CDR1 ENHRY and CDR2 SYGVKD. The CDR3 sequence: CAIRPSGAIDTGELFF. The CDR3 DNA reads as TGTGCCATCAGACCCTCGGGGGCCATAGACACCGGGGAGCTGTTTTTT.

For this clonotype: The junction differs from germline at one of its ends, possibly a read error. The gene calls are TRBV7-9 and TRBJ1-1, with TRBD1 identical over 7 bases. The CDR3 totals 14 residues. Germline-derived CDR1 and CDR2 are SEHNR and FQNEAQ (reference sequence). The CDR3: CAGSPRDSKTEAFF. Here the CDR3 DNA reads TGTGCCGGCAGCCCCAGGGACAGTAAGACTGAAGCTTTCTTT. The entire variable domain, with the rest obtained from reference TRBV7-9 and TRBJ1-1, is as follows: DTGVSQNPRHKITKRGQNVTFRCDPISEHNRLYWYRQTLGQGPEFLTYFQNEAQLEKSRLLSDRFSAERPKGSFSTLEIQRTEQGDSAMYLCAGSPRDSKTEAFFGQGTRLTVV.

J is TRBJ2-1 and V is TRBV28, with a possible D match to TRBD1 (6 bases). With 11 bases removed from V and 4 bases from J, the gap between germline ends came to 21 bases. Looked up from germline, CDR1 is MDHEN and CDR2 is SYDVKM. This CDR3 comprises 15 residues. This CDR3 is CAATRGTNPYNEQFF. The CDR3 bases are TGTGCCGCGACGAGGGGGACAAATCCTTACAATGAGCAGTTCTTC. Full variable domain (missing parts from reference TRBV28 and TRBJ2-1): DVKVTQSSRYLVKRTGEKVFLECVQDMDHENMFWYRQDPGLGLRLIYFSYDVKMKEKGDIPEGYSVSREKKERFSLILESASTNQTSMYLCAATRGTNPYNEQFFGPGTRLTVL.

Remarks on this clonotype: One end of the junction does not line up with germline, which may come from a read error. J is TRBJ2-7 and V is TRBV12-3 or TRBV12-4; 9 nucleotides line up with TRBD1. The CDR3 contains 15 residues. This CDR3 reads CANSTDRGASYEQYF. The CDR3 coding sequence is TGTGCCAACAGTACAGACAGGGGGGCATCCTACGAGCAGTACTTC.

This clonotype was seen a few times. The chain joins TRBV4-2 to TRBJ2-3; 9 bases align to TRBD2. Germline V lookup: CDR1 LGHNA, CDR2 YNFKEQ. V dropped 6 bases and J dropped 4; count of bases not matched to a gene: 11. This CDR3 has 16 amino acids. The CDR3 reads CASRMLGGGAADTQYF. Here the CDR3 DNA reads TGTGCCAGCAGGATGTTGGGCGGGGGGGCCGCAGATACGCAGTATTTT.

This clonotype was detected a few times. CDR3 nucleotides: TGCAGTGCTGAACCCAGGGGGCGCGGGGAGACCCAGTACTTC. This sequence encodes CSAEPRGRGETQYF. This chain links TRBV20-1 with TRBJ2-5; TRBD1 agrees at 8 bases. The CDR3 is 14 amino acids. The germline V gene has CDR1 DFQATT and CDR2 SNEGSKA (reference sequence). V shed 5 bases and J 5 bases; nucleotides not matched to a gene: 10.

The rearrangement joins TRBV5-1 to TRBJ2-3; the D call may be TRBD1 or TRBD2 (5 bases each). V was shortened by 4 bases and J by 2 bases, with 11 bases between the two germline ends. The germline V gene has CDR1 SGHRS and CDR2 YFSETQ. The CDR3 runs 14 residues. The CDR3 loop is CASSPGRDTDTQYF. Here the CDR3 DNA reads TGCGCCAGCAGCCCGGGACGGGACACAGATACGCAGTATTTT.

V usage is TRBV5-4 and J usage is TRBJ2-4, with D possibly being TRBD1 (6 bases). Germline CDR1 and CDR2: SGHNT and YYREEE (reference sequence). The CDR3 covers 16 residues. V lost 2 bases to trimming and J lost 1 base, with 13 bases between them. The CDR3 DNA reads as TGTGCCAGCAGCTTAGGGACATTGGGGGCCAAAAACATTCAGTACTTC. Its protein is CASSLGTLGAKNIQYF.

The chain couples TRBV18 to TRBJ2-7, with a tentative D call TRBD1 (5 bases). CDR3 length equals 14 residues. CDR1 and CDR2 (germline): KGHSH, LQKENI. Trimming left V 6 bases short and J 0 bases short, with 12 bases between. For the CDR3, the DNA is TGTGCCAGCTCTCCGACAGTCGCCTCCTACGAGCAGTACTTC. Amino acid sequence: CASSPTVASYEQYF.

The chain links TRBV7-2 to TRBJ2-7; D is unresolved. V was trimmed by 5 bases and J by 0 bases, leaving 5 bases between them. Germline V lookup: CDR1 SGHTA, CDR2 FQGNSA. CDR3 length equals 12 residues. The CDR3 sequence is CASSDFSYEQYF. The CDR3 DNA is TGTGCCAGCAGCGACTTCTCCTACGAGCAGTACTTC.

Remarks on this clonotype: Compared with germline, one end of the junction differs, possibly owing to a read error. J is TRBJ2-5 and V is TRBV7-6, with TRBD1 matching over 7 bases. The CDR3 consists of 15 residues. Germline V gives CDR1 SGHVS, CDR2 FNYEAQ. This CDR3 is CASSSGQLYQGTQYF. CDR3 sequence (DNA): TGTGCCAGCAGCTCGGGACAGTTGTACCAAGGGACCCAGTACTTC.

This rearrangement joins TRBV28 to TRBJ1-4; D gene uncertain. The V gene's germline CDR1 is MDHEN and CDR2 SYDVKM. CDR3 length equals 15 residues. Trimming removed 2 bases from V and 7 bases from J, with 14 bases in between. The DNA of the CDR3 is TGTGCCAGCAGTTTAACCAACCCAACTGTTGAAAAACTGTTTTTT. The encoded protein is CASSLTNPTVEKLFF.

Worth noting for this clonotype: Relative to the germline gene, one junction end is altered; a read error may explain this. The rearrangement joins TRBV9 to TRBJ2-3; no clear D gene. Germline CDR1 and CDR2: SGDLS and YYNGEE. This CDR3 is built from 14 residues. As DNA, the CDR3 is TGTGCCAGCAGCGAGTCTACCGAAACAGATGCGCAGTATTTT. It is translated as CASSESTETDAQYF.

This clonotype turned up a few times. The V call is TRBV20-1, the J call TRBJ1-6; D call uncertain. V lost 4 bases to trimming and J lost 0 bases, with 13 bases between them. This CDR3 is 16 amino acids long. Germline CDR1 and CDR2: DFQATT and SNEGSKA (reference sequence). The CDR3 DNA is TGCAGTGCTATCGGTCTGGAGAACTCCTATAATTCACCCCTCCACTTT. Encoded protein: CSAIGLENSYNSPLHF.

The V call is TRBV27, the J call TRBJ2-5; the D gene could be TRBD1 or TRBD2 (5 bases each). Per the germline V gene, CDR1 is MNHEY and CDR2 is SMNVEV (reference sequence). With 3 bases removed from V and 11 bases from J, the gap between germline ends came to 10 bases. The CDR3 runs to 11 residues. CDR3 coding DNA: TGTGCCAGCAGTTTCGGGACCCTACAGTACTTC. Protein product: CASSFGTLQYF.

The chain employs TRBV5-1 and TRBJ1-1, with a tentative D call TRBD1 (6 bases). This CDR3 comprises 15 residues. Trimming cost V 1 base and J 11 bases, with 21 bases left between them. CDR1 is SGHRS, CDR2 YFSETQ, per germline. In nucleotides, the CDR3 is TGCGCCAGCAGCTTGTCGTGGACAGCCTCAAGGGTTGCTTTCTTT. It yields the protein CASSLSWTASRVAFF.

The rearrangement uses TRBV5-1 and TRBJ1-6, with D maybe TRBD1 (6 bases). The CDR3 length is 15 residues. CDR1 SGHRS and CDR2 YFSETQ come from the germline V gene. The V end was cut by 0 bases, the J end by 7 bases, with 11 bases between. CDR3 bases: TGCGCCAGCAGCTTGGGGCAGGGGCCCAATTCACCCCTCCACTTT. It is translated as CASSLGQGPNSPLHF.

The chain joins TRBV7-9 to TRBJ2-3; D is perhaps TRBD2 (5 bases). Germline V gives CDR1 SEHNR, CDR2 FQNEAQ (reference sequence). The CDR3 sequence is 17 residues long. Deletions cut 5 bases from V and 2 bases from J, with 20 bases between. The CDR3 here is CASSPTDSASLTDTQYF. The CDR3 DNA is TGTGCCAGCAGCCCGACGGATAGCGCGAGCCTCACAGATACGCAGTATTTT.

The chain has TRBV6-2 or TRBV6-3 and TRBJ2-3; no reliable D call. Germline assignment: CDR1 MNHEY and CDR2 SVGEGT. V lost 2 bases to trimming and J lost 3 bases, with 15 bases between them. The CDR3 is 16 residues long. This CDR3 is CASSYVSGQRTDTQYF. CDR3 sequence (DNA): TGTGCCAGCAGTTACGTCTCCGGGCAAAGGACAGATACGCAGTATTTT.

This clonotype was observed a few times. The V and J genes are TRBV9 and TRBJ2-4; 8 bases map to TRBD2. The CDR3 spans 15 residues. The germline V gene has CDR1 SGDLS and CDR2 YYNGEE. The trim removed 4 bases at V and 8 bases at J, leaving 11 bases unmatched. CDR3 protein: CASSPFGGDGDIQYF. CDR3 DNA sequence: TGTGCCAGCAGCCCCTTCGGGGGGGACGGGGACATTCAGTACTTC.

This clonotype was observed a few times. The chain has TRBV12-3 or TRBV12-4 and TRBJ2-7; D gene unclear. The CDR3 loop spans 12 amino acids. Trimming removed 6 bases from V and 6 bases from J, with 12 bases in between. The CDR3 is CASSPNGREQYF. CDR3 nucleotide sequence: TGTGCCAGCAGCCCCAACGGGCGCGAGCAGTACTTC.

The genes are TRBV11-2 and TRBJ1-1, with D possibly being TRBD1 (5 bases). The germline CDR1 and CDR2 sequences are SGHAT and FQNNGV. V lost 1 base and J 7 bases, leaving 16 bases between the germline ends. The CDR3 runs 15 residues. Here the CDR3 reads CASSLAGRVGDEAFF. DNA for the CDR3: TGTGCCAGCAGCTTAGCGGGCAGGGTGGGGGATGAAGCTTTCTTT. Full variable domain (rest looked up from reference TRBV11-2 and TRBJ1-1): EAGVAQSPRYKIIEKRQSVAFWCNPISGHATLYWYQQILGQGPKLLIQFQNNGVVDDSQLPKDRFSAERLKGVDSTLKIQPAKLEDSAVYLCASSLAGRVGDEAFFGQGTRLTVV.